The present TCR beta chain was sequenced within a study of T cell responses to AZD1222 COVID-19 vaccine. Points on this clone: Its antigen is as yet unknown.

Assay: immunoSEQ multiplex PCR; the TCRdb copy retains only in-frame clones and omits some. The sample includes approximately 120,000 clones, nearly 90% seen only once; the top ten take around 13%. Study-wide results and limits: Nearly half of spike-specific TCRs reportedly target variant regions that are unmutated in the B.1.351 and B.1.1.7 variants. Elevations in Spike-specific TCR breadth and depth followed administration of two AZD1222 doses. Researchers report vaccine-associated CD4 TCRs spanning spike, with dominance at 160-218 and 743-854. Females made up more of the donors, who were largely white British, and clonal diversity may have come out too low.

The source was peripheral blood, collected on day 0 of MenACWY control vaccination. The sequence was obtained from an adult in good health.

CDR3 sequence reads: CASSPVGAVYQETQYF. CDR3 in DNA: TGTGCCAGCAGTCCAGTGGGGGCCGTATACCAAGAGACCCAGTACTTC. The chain employs TRBV27 and TRBJ2-5; possible D gene TRBD1, 6 bases. The germline V gene encodes CDR1 MNHEY and CDR2 SMNVEV (reference sequence). Trimming took 5 bases from V and 0 from J, leaving 16 bases between them. This CDR3 contains 16 residues.